This TCR beta chain was captured in a study of T cells in women clearing cervical HPV infection. To note about this clone: Its antigen is not identified. The read stops 3 residues short of the end of the CDR3; the missing end is completed from the germline J gene.

Here immunoSEQ multiplex PCR was the method, and the copy in TCRdb shows in-frame clones only, minus some. The table lists some 30,000 clones. Overall study findings and caveats: TRBV6-7 abundance was lower in cases than controls (0.11% versus 0.16%).

The CDR3 has 13 amino acids. CDR1 and CDR2 from the germline V gene are MNHNS and SASEGT. The chain couples TRBV6-1 to TRBJ2-3; D is unresolved. The source is a woman aged 18-70 years with a cervical HPV16 infection that either progressed to CIN3+ or cleared (not recorded which). Specimen: blood buffy coat. The CDR3 protein is CASSGEIQETQYF. Incomplete CDR3 DNA: TGTGCCAGCAGTGGCGAGATCCAAGAGACG.